Listed here is a single TCR beta chain. Its specificity is not known. The record originates from a study of vaccination and CD4 T cells after COVID-19. The Oncomine TCR Beta short-read assay generated sequence data from the DNA of cultured CD4+ T cells. TCRdb reprocessed the PCR reads with MiXCR, giving one entry per CDR3 protein. The profile shows more than 7,000 distinct CDR3 sequences, roughly three fifths of them singletons. The germline V gene encodes CDR1 LGHNA and CDR2 YSLEER. The CDR3 runs 14 residues. With 0 bases removed from V and 6 bases from J, the gap between germline ends came to 11 bases. As to treatment: roughly 10-day PBMC culture with coronavirus spike peptide pools or control peptides (ViraFEST assay).

The sample taken for sequencing was CD4+ T cells from blood, cultured in vitro. This sequence was found in a human donor who had recovered from COVID-19. V and J are TRBV4-3 and TRBJ1-2, with unresolved D. The CDR3 region is CASSQDQARNGYTF. CDR3 sequence (DNA): TGCGCCAGCAGCCAAGATCAGGCTCGTAATGGCTACACCTTC.